This TCR beta chain was recovered during a study of radiation and T cells in renal cell carcinoma. This CDR3 region has 13 residues. CDR1 is SGHNT and CDR2 is YYREEE in the germline V gene (reference sequence). With 3 bases removed from V and 2 bases from J, the gap between germline ends came to 9 bases. Sequencing used immunoSEQ multiplex PCR; TCRdb keeps in-frame clones, though not all of them. Found here are 120,000 to 150,000 clones, approximately 86% of them singletons; the top ten hold about a sixth. Noted time point: blood 4 weeks post-SBRT, at nephrectomy. The treatment here: 15 Gy SBRT to primary tumor, nephrectomy 4 weeks later. Nephrectomy followed 15 Gy stereotactic body radiation by 4 weeks.

The chain has TRBV5-4 and TRBJ2-7; tentatively, D is TRBD1 (6 bases). The TCR was taken from a woman aged 45 to 65 with renal cell carcinoma. The input for sequencing was blood, taken from a patient whose treatment included radiotherapy and nephrectomy. DNA for the CDR3: TGTGCCAGCAGCTCCCGGGACACCTACGAGCAGTACTTC. Amino acids: CASSSRDTYEQYF.